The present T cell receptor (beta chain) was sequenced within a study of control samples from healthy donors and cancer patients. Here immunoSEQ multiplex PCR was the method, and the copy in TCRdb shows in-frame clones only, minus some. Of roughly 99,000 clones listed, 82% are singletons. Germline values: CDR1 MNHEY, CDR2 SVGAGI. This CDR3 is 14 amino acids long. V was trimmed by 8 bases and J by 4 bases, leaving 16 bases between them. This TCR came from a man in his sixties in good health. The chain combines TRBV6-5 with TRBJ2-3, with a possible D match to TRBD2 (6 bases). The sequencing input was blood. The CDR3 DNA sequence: TGTGCCAGCGGCGGGGCCATGAGCCCAGATACGCAGTATTTT. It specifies CASGGAMSPDTQYF.